Detailed here is one T cell receptor (beta chain). Amplification used 60 Vbeta primers and 13 Jbeta primers. Repertoires were generated with immunoSEQ multiplex PCR, while TCRdb's copy carries only in-frame clones and drops some. In the table there are some 170,000 clones, around 64% of which are singletons. This entry is derived from a study of cytomegalovirus exposure and HLA in healthy donors. The CDR3 is made up of 16 amino acids. Germline V gene sequence: CDR1 SGDLS, CDR2 YYNGEE. Trimming took 0 bases from V and 2 from J; bases not matched to a gene: 4. This clonotype was obtained from a woman aged 25 to 39 in good health and CMV-seronegative. V gene TRBV9 combines with J gene TRBJ2-1, with 8 bases aligning to TRBD1. Sequenced: PBMCs. CDR3 residues: CASSVGGQGTYNEQFF. CDR3 nucleotide sequence: TGTGCCAGCAGCGTAGGTGGACAGGGTACCTACAATGAGCAGTTCTTC.